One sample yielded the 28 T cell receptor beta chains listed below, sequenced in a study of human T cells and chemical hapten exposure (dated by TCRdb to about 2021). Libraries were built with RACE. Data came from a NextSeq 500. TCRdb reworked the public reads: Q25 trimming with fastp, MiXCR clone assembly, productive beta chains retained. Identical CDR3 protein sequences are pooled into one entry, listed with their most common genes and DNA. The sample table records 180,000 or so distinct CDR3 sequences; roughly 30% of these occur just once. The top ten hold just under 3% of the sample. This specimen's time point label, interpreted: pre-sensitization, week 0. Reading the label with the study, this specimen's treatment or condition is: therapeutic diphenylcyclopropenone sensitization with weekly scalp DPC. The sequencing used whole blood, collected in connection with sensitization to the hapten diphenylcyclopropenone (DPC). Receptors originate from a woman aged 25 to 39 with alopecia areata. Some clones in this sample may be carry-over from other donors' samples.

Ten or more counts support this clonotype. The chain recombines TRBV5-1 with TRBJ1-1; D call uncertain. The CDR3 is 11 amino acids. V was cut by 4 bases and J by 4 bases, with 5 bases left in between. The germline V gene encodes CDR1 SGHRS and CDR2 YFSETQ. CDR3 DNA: TGCGCCAGCAGCCCCTTCACTGAAGCTTTCTTT. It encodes CASSPFTEAFF.

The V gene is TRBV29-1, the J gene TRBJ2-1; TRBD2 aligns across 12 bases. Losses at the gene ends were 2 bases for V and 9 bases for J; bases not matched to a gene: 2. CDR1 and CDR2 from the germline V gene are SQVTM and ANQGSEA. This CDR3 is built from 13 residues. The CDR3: CSVETSGGTEQFF. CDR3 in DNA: TGCAGCGTTGAAACTAGCGGGGGGACTGAGCAGTTCTTC.

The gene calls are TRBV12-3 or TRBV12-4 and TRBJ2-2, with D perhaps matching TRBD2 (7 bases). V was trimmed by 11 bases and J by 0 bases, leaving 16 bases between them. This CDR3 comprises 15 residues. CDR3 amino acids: CAGQGGGANTGELFF. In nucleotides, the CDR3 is TGTGCCGGACAAGGGGGGGGCGCGAACACCGGGGAGCTGTTTTTT.

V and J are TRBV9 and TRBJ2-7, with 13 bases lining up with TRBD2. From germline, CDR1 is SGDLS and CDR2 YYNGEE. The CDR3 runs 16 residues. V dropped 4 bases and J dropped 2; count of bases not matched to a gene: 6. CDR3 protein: CASSPEGLAGPYEQYF. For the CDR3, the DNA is TGTGCCAGCAGCCCCGAGGGACTAGCGGGGCCCTACGAGCAGTACTTC.

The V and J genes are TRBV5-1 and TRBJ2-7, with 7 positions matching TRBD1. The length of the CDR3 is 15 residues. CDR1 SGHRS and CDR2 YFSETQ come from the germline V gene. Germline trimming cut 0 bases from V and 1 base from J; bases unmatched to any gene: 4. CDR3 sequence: CASSLATGLSYEQYF. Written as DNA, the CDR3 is TGCGCCAGCAGCTTGGCGACAGGGCTATCCTACGAGCAGTACTTC.

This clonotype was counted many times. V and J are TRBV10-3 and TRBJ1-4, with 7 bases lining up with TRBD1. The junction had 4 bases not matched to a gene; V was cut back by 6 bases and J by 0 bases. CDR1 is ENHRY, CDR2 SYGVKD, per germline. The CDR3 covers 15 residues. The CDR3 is CAISPGTATNEKLFF. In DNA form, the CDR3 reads TGTGCCATCAGCCCGGGGACAGCAACTAATGAAAAACTGTTTTTT.

The CDR3: CASSSDPGQDFYEQYF. The CDR3 nucleotides are TGTGCCAGCAGCTCTGACCCGGGACAGGACTTCTACGAGCAGTACTTC. The chain couples TRBV7-9 to TRBJ2-7, with 8 bases matching TRBD1. Trimming removed 4 bases from V and 3 bases from J; junction bases left unmatched: 11. The CDR3 loop spans 16 amino acids. Germline values: CDR1 SEHNR, CDR2 FQNEAQ (reference sequence).

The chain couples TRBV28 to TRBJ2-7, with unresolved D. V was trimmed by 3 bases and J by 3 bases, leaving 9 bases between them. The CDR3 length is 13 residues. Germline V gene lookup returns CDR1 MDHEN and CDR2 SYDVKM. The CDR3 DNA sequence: TGTGCCAGCAGTTTTGGCAGAAACTACGAGCAGTACTTC. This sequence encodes CASSFGRNYEQYF.

CDR3 sequence reads: CASGFKTISNTGELFF. The DNA of the CDR3 is TGTGCTAGTGGTTTCAAGACAATTTCGAACACCGGGGAGCTGTTTTTT. The chain recombines TRBV12-5 with TRBJ2-2; D gene uncertain. With 3 bases removed from V and 0 bases from J, the gap between germline ends came to 11 bases. The CDR3 runs 16 residues. Germline V gene lookup returns CDR1 LGHNT and CDR2 FRNRAP.

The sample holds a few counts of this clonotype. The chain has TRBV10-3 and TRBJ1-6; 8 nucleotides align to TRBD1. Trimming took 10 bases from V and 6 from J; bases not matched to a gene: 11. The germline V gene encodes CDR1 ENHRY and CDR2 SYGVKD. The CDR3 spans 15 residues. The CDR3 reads CATRTGTQFNSPLHF. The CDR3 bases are TGTGCCACCAGGACAGGGACTCAATTTAATTCACCCCTCCACTTT.

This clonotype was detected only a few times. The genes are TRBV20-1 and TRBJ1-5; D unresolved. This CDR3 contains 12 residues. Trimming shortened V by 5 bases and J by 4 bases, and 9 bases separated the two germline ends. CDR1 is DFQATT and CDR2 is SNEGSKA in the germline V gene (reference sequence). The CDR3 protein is CSARSVNQPQHF. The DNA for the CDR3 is TGCAGTGCTCGCAGTGTTAATCAGCCCCAGCATTTT.

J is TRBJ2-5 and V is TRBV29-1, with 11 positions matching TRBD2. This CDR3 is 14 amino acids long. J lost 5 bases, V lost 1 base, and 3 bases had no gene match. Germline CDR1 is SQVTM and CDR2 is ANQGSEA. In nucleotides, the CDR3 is TGCAGCGTTGAAGGACTAGCGGGGAGGGAGACCCAGTACTTC. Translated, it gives CSVEGLAGRETQYF.

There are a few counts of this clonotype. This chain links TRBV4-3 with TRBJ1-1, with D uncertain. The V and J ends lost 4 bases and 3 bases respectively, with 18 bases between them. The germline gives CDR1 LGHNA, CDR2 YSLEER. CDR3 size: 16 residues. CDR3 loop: CASSPNIAVRDTEAFF. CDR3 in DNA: TGCGCCAGCAGCCCCAACATTGCGGTTCGGGACACTGAAGCTTTCTTT.

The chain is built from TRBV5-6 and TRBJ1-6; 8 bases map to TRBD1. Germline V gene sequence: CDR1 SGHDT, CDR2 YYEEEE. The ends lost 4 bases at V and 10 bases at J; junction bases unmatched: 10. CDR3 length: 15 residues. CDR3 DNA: TGTGCCAGCAGCCTCCGGACAGGGTTATCCTCACCCCTCCACTTT. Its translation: CASSLRTGLSSPLHF.

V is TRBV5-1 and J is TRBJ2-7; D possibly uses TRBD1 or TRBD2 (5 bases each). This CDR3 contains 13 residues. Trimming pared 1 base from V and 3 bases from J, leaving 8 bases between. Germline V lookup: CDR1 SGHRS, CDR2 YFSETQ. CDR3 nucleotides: TGCGCCAGCAGCTTGACAGGACTCTACGAGCAGTACTTC. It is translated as CASSLTGLYEQYF.

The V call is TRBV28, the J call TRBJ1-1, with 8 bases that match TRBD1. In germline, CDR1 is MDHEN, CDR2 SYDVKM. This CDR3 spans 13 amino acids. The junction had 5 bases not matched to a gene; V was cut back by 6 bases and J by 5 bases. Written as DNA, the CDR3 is TGTGCCAGCAGCGTGACAGGGGTGACTGAAGCTTTCTTT. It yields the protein CASSVTGVTEAFF.

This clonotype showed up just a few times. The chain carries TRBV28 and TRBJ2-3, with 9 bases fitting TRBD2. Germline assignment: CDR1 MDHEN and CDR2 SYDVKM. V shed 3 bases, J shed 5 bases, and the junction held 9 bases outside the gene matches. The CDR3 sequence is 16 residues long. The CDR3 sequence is CASSFGGGRAEDTQYF. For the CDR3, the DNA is TGTGCCAGCAGTTTTGGGGGCGGGAGGGCCGAAGATACGCAGTATTTT.

In nucleotides, the CDR3 is TGTGCCAGCTTTGGCCCAACACTCGGCACCGGGGAGCTGTTTTTT. It encodes CASFGPTLGTGELFF. The V call is TRBV28, the J call TRBJ2-2, with unresolved D. Trimming removed 8 bases at V and 4 bases at J, with 17 bases between. The germline gives CDR1 MDHEN, CDR2 SYDVKM. The length of the CDR3 is 15 residues.

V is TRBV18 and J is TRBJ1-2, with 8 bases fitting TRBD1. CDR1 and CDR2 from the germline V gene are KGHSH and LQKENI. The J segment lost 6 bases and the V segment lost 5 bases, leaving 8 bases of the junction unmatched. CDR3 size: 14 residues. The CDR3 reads CASSLGTGMDGYTF. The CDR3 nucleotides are TGTGCCAGCTCATTAGGGACAGGAATGGATGGCTACACCTTC. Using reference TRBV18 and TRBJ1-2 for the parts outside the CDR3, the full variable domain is NAGVMQNPRHLVRRRGQEARLRCSPMKGHSHVYWYRQLPEEGLKFMVYLQKENIIDESGMPKERFSAEFPKEGPSILRIQQVVRGDSAAYFCASSLGTGMDGYTFGSGTRLTVV.

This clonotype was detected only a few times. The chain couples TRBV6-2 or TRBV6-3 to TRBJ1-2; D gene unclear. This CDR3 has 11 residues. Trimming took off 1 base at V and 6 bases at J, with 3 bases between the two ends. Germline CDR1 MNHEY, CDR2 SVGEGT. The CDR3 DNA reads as TGTGCCAGCAGTTACTATGATGGCTACACCTTC. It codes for CASSYYDGYTF.

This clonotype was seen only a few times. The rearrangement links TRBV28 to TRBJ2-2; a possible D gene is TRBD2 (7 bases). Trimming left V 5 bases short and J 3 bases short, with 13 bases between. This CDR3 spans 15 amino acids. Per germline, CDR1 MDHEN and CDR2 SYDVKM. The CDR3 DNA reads TGTGCCAGCAGTCCTGGGGGGGCGCACACCGGGGAGCTGTTTTTT. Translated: CASSPGGAHTGELFF.

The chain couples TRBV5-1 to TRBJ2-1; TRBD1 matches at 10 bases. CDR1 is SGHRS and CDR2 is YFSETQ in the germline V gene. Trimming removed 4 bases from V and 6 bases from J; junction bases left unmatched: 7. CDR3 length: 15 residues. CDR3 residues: CASSPPGQGSNEQFF. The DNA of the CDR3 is TGCGCCAGCAGCCCCCCGGGACAGGGGTCCAATGAGCAGTTCTTC.

CDR3: CASSQDQGADYGYTF. The CDR3 region has the DNA TGCGCCAGCAGCCAAGATCAGGGGGCTGACTATGGCTACACCTTC. The chain recombines TRBV4-3 with TRBJ1-2; 8 bases fit TRBD1. V was pared by 0 bases and J by 3 bases, with 3 bases of the junction left unmatched. This CDR3 spans 15 amino acids. Germline lookup yields CDR1 LGHNA and CDR2 YSLEER.

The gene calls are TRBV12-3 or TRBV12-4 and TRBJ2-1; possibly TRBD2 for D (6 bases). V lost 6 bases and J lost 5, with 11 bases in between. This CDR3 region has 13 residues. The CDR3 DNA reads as TGTGCCAGCAGCTGGGACTCAAACAATGAGCAGTTCTTC. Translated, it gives CASSWDSNNEQFF.

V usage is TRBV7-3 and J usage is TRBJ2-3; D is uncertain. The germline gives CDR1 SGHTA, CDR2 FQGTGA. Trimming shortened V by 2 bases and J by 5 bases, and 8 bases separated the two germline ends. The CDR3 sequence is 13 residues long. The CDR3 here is CASSLGFVDTQYF. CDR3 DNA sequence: TGTGCCAGCAGCTTAGGATTTGTAGATACGCAGTATTTT.

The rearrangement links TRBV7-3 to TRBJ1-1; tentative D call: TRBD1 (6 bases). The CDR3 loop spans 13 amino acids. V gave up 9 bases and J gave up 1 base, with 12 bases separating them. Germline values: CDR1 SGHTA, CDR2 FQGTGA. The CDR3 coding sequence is TGTGCCAGTAAGGACAGACAGAACACTGAAGCTTTCTTT. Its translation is CASKDRQNTEAFF.

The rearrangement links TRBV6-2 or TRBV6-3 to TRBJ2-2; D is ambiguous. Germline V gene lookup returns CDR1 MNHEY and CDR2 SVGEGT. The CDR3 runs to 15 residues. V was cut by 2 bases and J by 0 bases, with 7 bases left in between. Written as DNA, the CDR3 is TGTGCCAGCAGTTACCTGAACCCGAACACCGGGGAGCTGTTTTTT. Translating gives CASSYLNPNTGELFF.

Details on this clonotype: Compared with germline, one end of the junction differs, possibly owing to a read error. The CDR3 loop reads CAGSWGTGWTEAFF. DNA for the CDR3: TGTGCCGGCAGTTGGGGAACAGGATGGACTGAAGCTTTCTTT. This chain joins TRBV28 and TRBJ1-1; maybe TRBD1 (5 bases). Germline V gene data show CDR1 as MDHEN and CDR2 as SYDVKM. This CDR3 is 14 amino acids long.